This TCR beta chain was found in a study of CXCR3-negative and CXCR3-positive naive CD8 T cells. Study results and caveats: Naive CXCR3-positive and CXCR3-negative cells shared similar TRBV-TRBJ usage, unlike memory cells.

The CDR3 extends over 16 amino acids. Comments on this clonotype: Its antigen is not known.

5' RACE with UMI labels generated the TRB cDNA libraries. Following a re-call of the 5' RACE reads, TCRdb has one entry per CDR3 protein and lacks DNA. The table for this sample gives 70,000 to 100,000 distinct CDR3 sequences. The chain uses TRBV12-3 or TRBV12-4 and TRBJ2-2. Sequencing was carried out using naive CXCR3- CD8+ T cells from blood. The subset: CD45RO-CCR7+CD27+CD95- naive CD8+ T cells lacking CXCR3 (TNR3-). This clonotype was sampled from a human donor in good health. Some clones in this sample may be carry-over from other donors' samples. The CDR3 region is CASSLEGFANTGELFF.